The clone carrying this T cell receptor (beta chain) was found many times. Its antigen is unidentified. The sample belongs to a study of early T cells in non-severe SARS-CoV-2 infection. About the study: The authors sequenced bulk RNA from unsorted whole blood, leaving chains unpaired.

Study observations and caveats: Reliance on VDJdb matching favored anti-spike CD8 responses; private and CD4 specificities were missed.

Separate cDNA molecules each had unique molecular identifiers attached to them. TCRdb re-called the 5' RACE reads with MiXCR, one entry per CDR3 protein. The data contain tens of thousands of distinct CDR3 sequences, around 15% of them singletons. Trimming stripped 0 bases from V and 2 bases from J, with 16 bases between. The CDR3 contains 17 residues. Germline V lookup: CDR1 DFQATT, CDR2 SNEGSKA (reference sequence). The sequence derives from an adult who was a healthcare worker with PCR-confirmed SARS-CoV-2 infection or an uninfected control (not recorded which). The chain has TRBV20-1 and TRBJ2-2; no firm D call. Sequenced input: whole blood. The CDR3 loop is CSARDLRRHGNTGELFF. The CDR3 DNA reads as TGCAGTGCTAGAGATTTAAGAAGGCATGGTAACACCGGGGAGCTGTTTTTT.